This entry lists 23 T cell receptor beta chains sequenced from one sample in a study of blood T cell repertoires in COVID-19. TCRdb keeps only in-frame clones here, not all; method: immunoSEQ multiplex PCR. Of a few hundred thousand clones in the sample, 70% to 90% were seen once. The sequencing sample was made of peripheral blood. The receptors shown here come from a woman aged 45-65 years with COVID-19, enrolled during active disease.

The chain links TRBV19 to TRBJ1-2; TRBD1 aligns across 8 bases. The CDR3 totals 14 residues. The trim removed 5 bases at V and 4 bases at J, leaving 6 bases unmatched. Germline loops: CDR1 LNHDA, CDR2 SQIVND (reference sequence). The CDR3 DNA sequence: TGTGCCAGTAGTTCCCAGGGGGCAGGCTATGGCTACACCTTC. Amino acid sequence: CASSSQGAGYGYTF. Full variable domain (outside the CDR3, taken from reference TRBV19 and TRBJ1-2): DGGITQSPKYLFRKEGQNVTLSCEQNLNHDAMYWYRQDPGQGLRLIYYSQIVNDFQKGDIAEGYSVSREKKESFPLTVTSAQKNPTAFYLCASSSQGAGYGYTFGSGTRLTVV.

The chain combines TRBV10-2 with TRBJ2-2, with TRBD2 matching 8 bases. CDR1 and CDR2 from the germline V gene are WSHSY and SAAADI. The CDR3 loop spans 14 amino acids. With V trimmed by 8 bases and J by 1 base, 3 bases remained unmatched. The CDR3 loop is CASLSGRNTGELFF. CDR3 nucleotides: TGCGCCAGCTTGAGCGGGAGGAACACCGGGGAGCTGTTTTTT.

This rearrangement joins TRBV3-1 (or the pseudogene TRBV3-2) to TRBJ1-1; D not certain. Trimming stripped 5 bases from V and 5 bases from J, with 12 bases between. The CDR3 has 13 amino acids. Germline V lookup: CDR1 LGHDT, CDR2 YNNKEL (reference sequence). The DNA of the CDR3 is TGTGCCAGCAGCTCCCTGGGGAGTACTGAAGCTTTCTTT. Its translation is CASSSLGSTEAFF.

The chain links TRBV7-3 to TRBJ2-3; 8 bases align to TRBD2. The V segment lost 7 bases and the J segment 3 bases; nucleotides outside the gene matches: 6. CDR3 size: 14 residues. In germline, CDR1 is SGHTA, CDR2 FQGTGA. For the CDR3, the DNA is TGTGCCAGCAATCGGGGGGGAGCGACAGATACGCAGTATTTT. Amino acid sequence: CASNRGGATDTQYF.

This rearrangement joins TRBV24-1 to TRBJ2-7; 9 bases are a match to TRBD1. This CDR3 has 15 residues. With V trimmed by 4 bases and J by 2 bases, 5 bases remained unmatched. The germline V gene has CDR1 KGHDR and CDR2 SFDVKD. The CDR3 is CATSEAGQGTYEQYF. The CDR3 DNA reads TGTGCCACCAGTGAGGCAGGACAGGGGACCTACGAGCAGTACTTC.

The V and J genes are TRBV19 and TRBJ1-2, with 8 bases that match TRBD1. Germline V lookup: CDR1 LNHDA, CDR2 SQIVND (reference sequence). CDR3 length: 16 residues. V trimming: 2 bases; J trimming: 4 bases; junction bases outside the gene matches: 9. The chain's CDR3 is CASSIPGTGSIYGYTF. The CDR3 DNA reads as TGTGCCAGTAGTATACCCGGGACAGGATCGATCTATGGCTACACCTTC.

V gene TRBV19 combines with J gene TRBJ2-7; D ambiguous. The germline V gene has CDR1 LNHDA and CDR2 SQIVND (reference sequence). The CDR3 sequence is 14 residues long. V lost 3 bases and J 2 bases, leaving 11 bases between the germline ends. The CDR3 coding sequence is TGTGCCAGTAGTATGTCGCGGCTAGCCTACGAGCAGTACTTC. It codes for CASSMSRLAYEQYF. Filled out from reference TRBV19 and TRBJ2-7, the complete variable domain reads DGGITQSPKYLFRKEGQNVTLSCEQNLNHDAMYWYRQDPGQGLRLIYYSQIVNDFQKGDIAEGYSVSREKKESFPLTVTSAQKNPTAFYLCASSMSRLAYEQYFGPGTRLTVT.

This sequence joins TRBV5-1 and TRBJ2-1, with 9 bases matching TRBD2. There are 14 residues in the CDR3. Germline V gene sequence: CDR1 SGHRS, CDR2 YFSETQ. Unmatched junction bases numbered 3, after V lost 2 bases and J lost 6 bases. The CDR3: CASSFSGSPNEQFF. The CDR3 DNA follows: TGCGCCAGCAGCTTTAGCGGGAGCCCCAATGAGCAGTTCTTC.

This CDR3 is CASSLSGTIDQETQYF. The CDR3 bases are TGTGCCAGCAGTTTATCCGGGACTATTGACCAAGAGACCCAGTACTTC. The V and J genes are TRBV27 and TRBJ2-5; TRBD2 matches 7 bases. Trimming removed 0 bases from V and 0 bases from J; junction bases left unmatched: 4. Germline CDR1 and CDR2: MNHEY and SMNVEV (reference sequence). This CDR3 is 16 amino acids long.

This chain links TRBV10-3 with TRBJ1-1; D gene unclear. Trimming stripped 5 bases from V and 0 bases from J, with 10 bases between. Germline V gene lookup returns CDR1 ENHRY and CDR2 SYGVKD. The CDR3 is made up of 14 amino acids. The CDR3 DNA follows: TGTGCCATCAGTCAGACATTCATGAACACTGAAGCTTTCTTT. The encoded protein is CAISQTFMNTEAFF.

V and J are TRBV11-2 and TRBJ2-7, with D possibly being TRBD2 (6 bases). CDR1 SGHAT and CDR2 FQNNGV come from the germline V gene. The CDR3 runs to 13 residues. Between the trimmed V and J ends, which lost 5 bases and 2 bases, there was a span of 10 bases. The CDR3: CASSVPGAYEQYF. The CDR3 DNA follows: TGTGCCAGCAGCGTTCCGGGAGCCTACGAGCAGTACTTC. The full variable domain, with the rest looked up from reference TRBV11-2 and TRBJ2-7, is EAGVAQSPRYKIIEKRQSVAFWCNPISGHATLYWYQQILGQGPKLLIQFQNNGVVDDSQLPKDRFSAERLKGVDSTLKIQPAKLEDSAVYLCASSVPGAYEQYFGPGTRLTVT.

A few counts support this clone. The chain couples TRBV7-9 to TRBJ2-7; D possibly corresponds to TRBD2 (7 bases). Trimming took 7 bases from V and 4 from J, leaving 17 bases between them. The CDR3 sequence is 14 residues long. Germline V CDR1 and CDR2: SEHNR, FQNEAQ (reference sequence). The CDR3 protein is CASTKGGDRYEQYF. The CDR3 DNA reads as TGTGCCAGCACCAAGGGGGGGGACCGGTACGAGCAGTACTTC.

Details on this clone: Other DNA variants within this sample encode the same CDR3. This sequence joins TRBV19 and TRBJ2-1, with TRBD2 identical over 7 bases. CDR1 is LNHDA and CDR2 is SQIVND in the germline V gene (reference sequence). V shed 6 bases and J 3 bases; nucleotides not matched to a gene: 2. The CDR3 consists of 13 residues. CDR3 in amino acids: CASSLAVYNEQFF. CDR3 nucleotides: TGTGCCAGTAGCCTAGCGGTCTACAATGAGCAGTTCTTC.

The J gene is TRBJ2-7, the V gene TRBV27; the D gene is possibly TRBD1 (6 bases). The CDR3 totals 15 residues. The V end was cut by 5 bases, the J end by 4 bases, with 18 bases between. Looked up from germline, CDR1 is MNHEY and CDR2 is SMNVEV (reference sequence). For the CDR3, the DNA is TGTGCCAGCAGTCCCCAGGGGCCCTATTTTTACGAGCAGTACTTC. Residues: CASSPQGPYFYEQYF.

The chain has TRBV24-1 and TRBJ1-2, with D unclear. Per the germline V gene, CDR1 is KGHDR and CDR2 is SFDVKD. The CDR3 totals 12 residues. The V end was cut by 3 bases, the J end by 9 bases, with 10 bases between. CDR3 region: CATSDATRCYTF. As DNA, the CDR3 is TGTGCCACCAGTGATGCCACGAGATGCTACACCTTC.

In its sample, this clone was seen once. This sequence joins TRBV15 and TRBJ2-1; possibly TRBD1 for D (5 bases). This CDR3 spans 14 amino acids. The germline CDR1 and CDR2 sequences are LNHNV and YYDKDF (reference sequence). Trimming took off 0 bases at V and 7 bases at J, with 10 bases between the two ends. The CDR3 region is CATSRENAGNEQFF. The DNA of the CDR3 is TGTGCCACCAGCAGAGAGAATGCAGGGAATGAGCAGTTCTTC.

The gene calls are TRBV28 and TRBJ1-2; 8 bases map to TRBD1. Germline CDR1 and CDR2: MDHEN and SYDVKM. This CDR3 contains 14 residues. The junction had 4 bases not matched to a gene; V was cut back by 6 bases and J by 1 base. CDR3 protein: CASRPTGVNYGYTF. In DNA, the CDR3 is TGTGCCAGCAGGCCGACAGGGGTTAACTATGGCTACACCTTC.

This chain joins TRBV7-9 and TRBJ1-1; D gene uncertain. This CDR3 has 14 amino acids. The germline V gene has CDR1 SEHNR and CDR2 FQNEAQ (reference sequence). V dropped 5 bases and J dropped 1 base, with 11 bases sitting between them. CDR3 sequence: CASSPLTTNTEAFF. Written as DNA, the CDR3 is TGTGCCAGCAGCCCACTAACAACGAACACTGAAGCTTTCTTT. The variable domain in full, completed from reference TRBV7-9 and TRBJ1-1, reads DTGVSQNPRHKITKRGQNVTFRCDPISEHNRLYWYRQTLGQGPEFLTYFQNEAQLEKSRLLSDRFSAERPKGSFSTLEIQRTEQGDSAMYLCASSPLTTNTEAFFGQGTRLTVV.

With regard to this clone: At one end, the junction sequence differs from germline, possibly due to a read error. J is TRBJ2-3 and V is TRBV7-7; D possibly corresponds to TRBD2 (6 bases). The germline V gene has CDR1 SSHAT and CDR2 FNYEAQ (reference sequence). The CDR3 covers 13 residues. The CDR3 coding sequence is TGTGCTAGCAGCTTGGAGGGAACAGATACGCAGTATTTT. The encoded protein is CASSLEGTDTQYF.

The gene calls are TRBV4-1 and TRBJ1-6; perhaps TRBD1 as D (5 bases). Germline CDR1 reads MGHRA; CDR2 reads YSYEKL. This CDR3 region has 16 residues. The V gene lost 0 bases and the J gene lost 6 bases, with 12 bases spanning the gap. The CDR3 reads CASSQDQNRCNSPLHF. CDR3 sequence (DNA): TGCGCCAGCAGCCAAGATCAGAACAGGTGTAATTCACCCCTCCACTTT.

The rearrangement uses TRBV21-1 and TRBJ2-2; TRBD1, the table's D call, lacks a check against the DNA. TRBV21-1 constitutes a pseudogene. This CDR3 region has 14 residues. CDR3 protein: CASSIRWATGELFF. The CDR3 DNA sequence: TGTGCCAGCAGCATAAGGTGGGCCACCGGGGAGCTGTTTTTT.

This rearrangement joins TRBV20-1 to TRBJ2-7; D is unresolved. The CDR3 is made up of 11 amino acids. Trimming stripped 4 bases from V and 5 bases from J, with 9 bases between. In germline, CDR1 is DFQATT, CDR2 SNEGSKA (reference sequence). The CDR3: CSAILRNEQYF. CDR3 in DNA: TGCAGTGCTATCCTCAGGAACGAGCAGTACTTC.

The chain recombines TRBV7-2 with TRBJ2-2; D might be TRBD1 (5 bases). Germline CDR1 reads SGHTA; CDR2 reads FQGNSA. Between the trimmed V and J ends, which lost 1 base and 8 bases, there was a span of 14 bases. This CDR3 is 15 amino acids long. In DNA, the CDR3 is TGTGCCAGCAGCTTAGGAGGACAACCCGCGGGGGAGCTGTTTTTT. Translated: CASSLGGQPAGELFF.